The sequence of this TCR beta chain was determined in a study of T-cell memory formation after mild COVID-19. Study-wide context: Each donor largely had its own TCR clusters.

V lost 4 bases, J lost 8 bases, and 16 bases lay in between. The CDR3 is 15 residues long. CDR1 is SGHDT, CDR2 YYEEEE, per germline. The study's findings and limits: Clonal second-wave expansions that peaked on day 37 had unconfirmed SARS-CoV-2 specificity. CD4+ contracting clones were mainly CM and EM; CD8+ ones, EMRA. Later expanders leaned toward CD4+, whereas clones contracting from day 15 to 85 were balanced CD4/CD8.

This clonotype was seen a handful of times. Its antigen is unknown. TCRdb fed the 5' RACE reads into MiXCR, producing one record per CDR3 protein. The sample lists 200,000 to 250,000 distinct CDR3 sequences; 9.4% were seen once. The chain links TRBV5-6 to TRBJ1-6, with D maybe TRBD1 (5 bases). Sequences were obtained from PBMCs or a T cell subset sorted from them (not recorded which). This sequence was found in a man in his late teens or twenties who had mild COVID-19 (a few samples of this study predate the infection). Cell type and time point are not known. The CDR3 is CASSLDQGSHSPLHF. The DNA of the CDR3 is TGTGCCAGCAGCCTGGATCAGGGTTCCCATTCACCCCTCCACTTT.